This T cell receptor beta chain appears in the sequencing data of a study of T-cell reconstitution after alpha-beta-depleted transplantation in children. This sample's TCRbeta library carried unique molecular identifier barcodes. Using its own MiXCR run on the PCR reads, TCRdb lists one record per CDR3 protein. Among roughly 7,700 distinct CDR3 sequences, about 13% were seen once, and the ten largest hold roughly 45%. Broader study findings: The study reportedly traced alpha-beta T cells about two months after transplant to several hundred expanded graft clones. Surviving recipient T cells and thymic progenitors accounted for the high day-60 TCRbeta diversity observed in some patients. A year had passed since transplant, and T-cell counts and diversity by then came mostly from newly produced T cells.

This clonotype was counted at least ten times. The antigen remains unidentified. The TCR originated in a patient under 10 years old who had a stem cell transplant for inherited bone marrow failure, so the T cells may come from the graft donor. Specimen: PBMCs, mostly from graft donor cells, collected 60 days after TCRalphabeta/CD19-depleted stem cell transplant.

For the CDR3, the DNA is TGCAGTGCTGCGATCGGACGGCGACTAGCAGCAGATACGCAGTATTTT. It specifies CSAAIGRRLAADTQYF. The chain joins TRBV20-1 to TRBJ2-3; 7 nucleotides agree with TRBD2. The junction had 15 bases not matched to a gene; V was cut back by 5 bases and J by 4 bases. The CDR3 consists of 16 residues. Per germline, CDR1 DFQATT and CDR2 SNEGSKA (reference sequence).